This is a list of T cell receptor beta chains from one sample in a study of blood T cell repertoires in COVID-19. Profiling relied on immunoSEQ multiplex PCR, and the TCRdb table lists in-frame clones only, not all of them. The table has 49,000 or so clones, under 85% seen once; the top ten hold 6.5% to 9%. Sequencing was carried out using peripheral blood. Receptors originate from a man between 60 and 75 years old with active COVID-19. Both conserved end residues are part of each CDR3. D genes are given only for firm matches. Where a row states a size, it is once, few, many or the class of an expanded clone; other rows omit it.

j_call	d_call	v_call	clone_size	cdr3_aa	cdr3_nt
TRBJ2-1	TRBD2	TRBV5-6	NA	CASSHLSSGLYNEQFF	TGTGCCAGCAGCCATCTGTCTAGCGGCCTCTACAATGAGCAGTTCTTC
TRBJ2-5	TRBD2	TRBV5-1	NA	CASSFTAGGSEGETQYF	TGCGCCAGCAGCTTCACAGCGGGGGGGTCAGAAGGAGAGACCCAGTACTTC
TRBJ2-1	TRBD1	TRBV4-2	NA	CASSQRAIGTGYGEQFF	TGTGCCAGCAGCCAAAGGGCTATCGGGACAGGGTATGGTGAGCAGTTCTTC
TRBJ2-7	NA	TRBV19	NA	CASSIAGVSYKQYF	TGTGCCAGTAGTATAGCGGGGGTTTCCTACAAGCAGTACTTC
TRBJ2-1	TRBD2	TRBV13	NA	CASSRGGAAEQFF	TGTGCCAGCAGCCGCGGGGGGGCGGCTGAGCAGTTCTTC
TRBJ1-3	NA	TRBV4-1	few	CASSQEGAGRSSSGNTIYF	TGCGCCAGCAGCCAAGAAGGGGCAGGGAGGAGTTCTTCTGGAAACACCATATATTTT
TRBJ2-4	NA	TRBV30	once	CAWSINRKNIQYF	TGTGCCTGGAGTATAAACAGGAAAAACATTCAGTACTTC
TRBJ2-7	NA	TRBV28	NA	CASSLPGGPLTFSSYEQYF	TGTGCCAGCAGTTTGCCCGGGGGACCCCTTACATTTAGCTCCTACGAGCAGTACTTC
TRBJ1-1	TRBD1	TRBV24-1	NA	CATSDYLGTGEAFF	TGTGCCACCAGTGATTACCTAGGGACAGGGGAGGCTTTCTTT
TRBJ2-1	TRBD2	TRBV18	few	CASSPGTSGRNPRDEQFF	TGTGCCAGCTCACCGGGGACTAGCGGGAGGAACCCCCGCGATGAGCAGTTCTTC
TRBJ2-1	TRBD2	TRBV10-3	NA	CAIGAGGNNEQFF	TGTGCCATCGGGGCGGGAGGGAACAATGAGCAGTTCTTC